This T cell receptor beta chain originates from a study of T cells in Graves' hyperthyroidism and ophthalmopathy. Study background: Staff took peripheral blood when the initial diagnosis was made, before any treatment began.

RNA transcripts yielded amplified TCR beta CDR3 regions. With the HTBI primer set, the TCR CDR3 went through a first round of RT-PCR. A single record per CDR3 protein comes from TCRdb applying MiXCR to the multiplex PCR reads. This table holds about 530,000 distinct CDR3 sequences, approximately 17% found once. V gave up 2 bases and J gave up 0 bases, with 7 bases separating them. CDR1 and CDR2 (germline): MNHNS, SASEGT. This CDR3 has 14 amino acids. Lactation, pregnancy, other autoimmune disease or uncontrolled infection led to exclusion of patients. Diagnosis rested on symptoms, serum thyroxine and TRAb, thyroid ultrasound, and orbital computed tomography. From more than 9.5 ml of fresh peripheral blood, PBMCs were isolated. There are many counts of this clonotype.

This sequence originates from a woman between 18 and 29 years old with Graves' ophthalmopathy. The chain links TRBV6-1 to TRBJ1-1; D is unresolved. Material for sequencing was blood. CDR3 DNA: TGTGCCAGCAGTGAACTGACACTGAACACTGAAGCTTTCTTT. It is translated as CASSELTLNTEAFF.